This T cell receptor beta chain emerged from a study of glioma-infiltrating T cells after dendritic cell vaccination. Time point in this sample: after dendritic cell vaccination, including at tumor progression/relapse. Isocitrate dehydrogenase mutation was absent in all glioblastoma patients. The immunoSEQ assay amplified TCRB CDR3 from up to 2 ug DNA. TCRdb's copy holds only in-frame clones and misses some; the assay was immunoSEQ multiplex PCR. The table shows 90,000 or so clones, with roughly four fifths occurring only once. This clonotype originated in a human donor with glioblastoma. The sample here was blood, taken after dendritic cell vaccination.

In DNA form, the CDR3 reads TGCGCCAGCAGCACGGGACAGGTCGCTGCCTACGAGCAGTACTTC. Protein: CASSTGQVAAYEQYF. The chain carries TRBV5-1 and TRBJ2-7, with 8 bases aligning to TRBD1. Germline trimming cut 4 bases from V and 2 bases from J; bases unmatched to any gene: 8. This CDR3 is 15 amino acids long. Germline V gene data show CDR1 as SGHRS and CDR2 as YFSETQ.